The entry below gives a single T cell receptor beta chain sequence along with its context. Its antigen is currently unknown. The sample belongs to a study of CD8 T cells in ankylosing spondylitis. Findings and limits, study-wide: Seemingly distinctive of ankylosing spondylitis blood was a TCR beta motif formed by eight highly homologous variants.

CDR3 length: 15 residues. The ends were cut back, 2 bases at V and 0 bases at J, with 10 bases in the middle. Germline CDR1 reads LNHDA; CDR2 reads SQIVND (reference sequence). TCR beta libraries were made by quantitative 5'-RACE with molecular barcodes. TCRdb re-derived calls from the 5' RACE reads in MiXCR, one entry per CDR3 protein. Of approximately 220,000 distinct CDR3 sequences in the sample, around 19% are singletons; the top ten hold roughly 42%. The TCR originated in a male donor with ankylosing spondylitis. The chain is built from TRBV19 and TRBJ1-1; unclear D gene. The sequenced material came from blood, either unsorted or a sorted T cell fraction (not recorded which). The CDR3 DNA reads as TGTGCCAGTAGTATAAGTCCAGAATTGAACACTGAAGCTTTCTTT. Translated: CASSISPELNTEAFF.